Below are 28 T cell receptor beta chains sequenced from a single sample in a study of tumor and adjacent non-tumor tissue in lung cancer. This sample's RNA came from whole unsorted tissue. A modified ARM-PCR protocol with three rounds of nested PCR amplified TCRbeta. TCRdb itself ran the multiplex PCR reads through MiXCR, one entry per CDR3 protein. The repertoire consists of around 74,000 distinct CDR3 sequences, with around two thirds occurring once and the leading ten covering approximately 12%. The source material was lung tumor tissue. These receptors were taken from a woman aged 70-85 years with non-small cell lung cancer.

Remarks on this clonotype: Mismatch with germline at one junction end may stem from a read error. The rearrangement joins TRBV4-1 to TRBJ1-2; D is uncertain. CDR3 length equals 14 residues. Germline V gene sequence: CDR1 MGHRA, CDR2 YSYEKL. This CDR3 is CASNREARDYGYTF. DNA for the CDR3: TGTGCCAGCAACCGTGAGGCCCGAGACTATGGCTACACCTTC.

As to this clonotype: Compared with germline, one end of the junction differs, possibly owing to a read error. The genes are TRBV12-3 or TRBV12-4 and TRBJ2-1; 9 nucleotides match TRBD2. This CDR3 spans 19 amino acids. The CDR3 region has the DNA TGTGCCTGCAGTTTAGGTTCCTGGGGGGTAGCGGGAGTCGAACGTGAGCAGTTCTTC. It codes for CACSLGSWGVAGVEREQFF.

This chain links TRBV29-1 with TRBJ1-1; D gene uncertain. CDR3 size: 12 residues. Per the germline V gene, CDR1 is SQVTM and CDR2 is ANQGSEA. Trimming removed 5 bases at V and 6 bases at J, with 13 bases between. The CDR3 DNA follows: TGCAGCGTTAGGTTTCCGGGGTCTGAAGCTTTCTTT. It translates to CSVRFPGSEAFF.

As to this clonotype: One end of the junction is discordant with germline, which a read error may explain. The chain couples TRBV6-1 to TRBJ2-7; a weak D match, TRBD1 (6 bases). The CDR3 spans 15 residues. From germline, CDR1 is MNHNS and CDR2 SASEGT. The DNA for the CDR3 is TGTGCCAGTAGTGACTCCGGGACAATTTACCACGAGCGGTACTTC. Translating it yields CASSDSGTIYHERYF.

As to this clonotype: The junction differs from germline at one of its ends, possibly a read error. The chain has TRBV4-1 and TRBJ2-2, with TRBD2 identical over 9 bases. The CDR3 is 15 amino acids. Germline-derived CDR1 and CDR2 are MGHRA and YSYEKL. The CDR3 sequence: CASRGLAGYFGKLCF. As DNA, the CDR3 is TGCGCCAGTCGGGGCCTAGCGGGATATTTCGGGAAGCTGTGTTTT.

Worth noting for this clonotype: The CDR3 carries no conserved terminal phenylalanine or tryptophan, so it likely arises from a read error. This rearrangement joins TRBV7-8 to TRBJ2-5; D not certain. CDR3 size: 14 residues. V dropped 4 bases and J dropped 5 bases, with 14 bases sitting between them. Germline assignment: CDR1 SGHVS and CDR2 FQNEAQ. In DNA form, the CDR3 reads TGTGCCAGCAGCTCTACCAGACCTAATGAGACCCAGTACTTG. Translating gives CASSSTRPNETQYL.

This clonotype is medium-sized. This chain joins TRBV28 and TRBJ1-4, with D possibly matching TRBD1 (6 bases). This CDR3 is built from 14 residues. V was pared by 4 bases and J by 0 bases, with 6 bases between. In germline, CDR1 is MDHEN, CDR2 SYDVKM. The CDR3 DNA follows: TGTGCCAGCAGTTACAGGGCAACTAATGAAAAACTGTTTTTT. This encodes CASSYRATNEKLFF.

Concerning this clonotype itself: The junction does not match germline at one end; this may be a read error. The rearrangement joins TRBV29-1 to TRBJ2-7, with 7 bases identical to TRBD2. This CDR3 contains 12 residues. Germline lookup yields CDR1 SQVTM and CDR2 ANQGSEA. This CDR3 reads CSVGEGDYDQYF. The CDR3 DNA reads TGCAGCGTGGGGGAAGGGGACTACGACCAGTACTTC.

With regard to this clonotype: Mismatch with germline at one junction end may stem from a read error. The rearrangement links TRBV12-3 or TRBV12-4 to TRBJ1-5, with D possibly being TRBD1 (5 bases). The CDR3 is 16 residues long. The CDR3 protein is CASSAKTEGANQPQHF. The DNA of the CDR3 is TGTGCCAGCAGTGCAAAGACAGAGGGCGCTAATCAGCCCCAACATTTT.

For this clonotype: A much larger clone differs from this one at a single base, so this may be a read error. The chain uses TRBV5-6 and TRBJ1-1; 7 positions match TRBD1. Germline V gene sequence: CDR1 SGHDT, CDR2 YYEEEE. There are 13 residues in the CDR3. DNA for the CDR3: TGTGCCAGCAGCTTTGGGACAGACACTGAATCTTTCTTT. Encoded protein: CASSFGTDTESFF.

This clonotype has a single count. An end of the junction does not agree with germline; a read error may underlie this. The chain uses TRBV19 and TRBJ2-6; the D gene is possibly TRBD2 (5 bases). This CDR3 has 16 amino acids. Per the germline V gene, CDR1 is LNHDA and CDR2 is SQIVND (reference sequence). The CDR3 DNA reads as TGTGCCAGTAGTATTAGACGGGATTCTGAGGCCAACGTCCTGACTTTC. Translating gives CASSIRRDSEANVLTF.

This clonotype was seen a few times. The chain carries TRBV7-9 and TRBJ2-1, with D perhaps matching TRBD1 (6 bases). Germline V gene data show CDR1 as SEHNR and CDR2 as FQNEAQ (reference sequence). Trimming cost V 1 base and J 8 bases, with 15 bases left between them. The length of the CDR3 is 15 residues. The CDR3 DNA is TGTGCCAGCAGCTTAGTCCCGGGACATCACGATGAGCAGTTCTTC. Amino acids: CASSLVPGHHDEQFF.

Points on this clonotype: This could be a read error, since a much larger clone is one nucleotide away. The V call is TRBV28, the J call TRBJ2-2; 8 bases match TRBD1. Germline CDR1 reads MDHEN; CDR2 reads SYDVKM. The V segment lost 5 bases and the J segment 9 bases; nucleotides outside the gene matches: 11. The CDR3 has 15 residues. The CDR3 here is CASSPYKDRARELFF. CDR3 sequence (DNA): TGTGCCAGCAGTCCCTACAAGGACAGGGCCCGGGAGCTGTTTTTT.

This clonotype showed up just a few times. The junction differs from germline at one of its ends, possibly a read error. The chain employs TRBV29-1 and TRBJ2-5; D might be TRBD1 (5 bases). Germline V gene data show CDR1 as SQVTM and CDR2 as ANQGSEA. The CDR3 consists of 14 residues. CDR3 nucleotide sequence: TGCAGCGCTGAAATTGGATGGGGCGGAGAGACCCAGTACTTC. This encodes CSAEIGWGGETQYF.

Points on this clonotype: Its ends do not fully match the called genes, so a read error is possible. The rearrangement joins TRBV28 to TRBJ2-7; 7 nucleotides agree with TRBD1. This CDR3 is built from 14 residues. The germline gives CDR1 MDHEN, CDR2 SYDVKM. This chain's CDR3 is CTSNLQGYSYEQYF. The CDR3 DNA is TGTACCAGCAACCTACAGGGGTATTCCTACGAGCAGTACTTC. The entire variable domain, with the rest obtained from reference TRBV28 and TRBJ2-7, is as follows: DVKVTQSSRYLVKRTGEKVFLECVQDMDHENMFWYRQDPGLGLRLIYFSYDVKMKEKGDIPEGYSVSREKKERFSLILESASTNQTSMYLCTSNLQGYSYEQYFGPGTRLTVT.

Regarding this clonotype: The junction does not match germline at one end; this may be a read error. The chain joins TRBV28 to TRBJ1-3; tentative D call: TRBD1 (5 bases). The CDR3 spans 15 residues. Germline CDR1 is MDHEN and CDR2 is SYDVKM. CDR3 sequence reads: CASLSDTHSGNTTYF. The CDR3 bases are TGTGCCAGCCTCTCGGACACCCACTCTGGAAACACCACATATTTT.

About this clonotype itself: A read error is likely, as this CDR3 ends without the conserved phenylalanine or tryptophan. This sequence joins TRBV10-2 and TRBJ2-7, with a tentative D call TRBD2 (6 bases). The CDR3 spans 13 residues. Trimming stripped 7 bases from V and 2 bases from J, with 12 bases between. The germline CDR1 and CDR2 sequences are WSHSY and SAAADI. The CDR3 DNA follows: TGCGCCAGCAATGGGAGGAGCCCCTACGAGCAGTACTTA. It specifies CASNGRSPYEQYL.

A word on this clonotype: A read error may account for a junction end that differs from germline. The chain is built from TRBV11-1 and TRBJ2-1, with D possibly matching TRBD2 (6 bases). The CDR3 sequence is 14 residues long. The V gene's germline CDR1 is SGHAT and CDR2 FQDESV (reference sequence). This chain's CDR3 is CVSSSQEGRYEQFF. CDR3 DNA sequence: TGTGTCAGCAGCTCGCAGGAGGGCCGCTATGAGCAGTTCTTC.

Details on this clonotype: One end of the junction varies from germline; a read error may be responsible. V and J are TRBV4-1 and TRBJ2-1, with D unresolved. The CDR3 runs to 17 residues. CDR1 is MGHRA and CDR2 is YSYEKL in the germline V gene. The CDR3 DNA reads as TGCGCCAGCAGCCAAGCGGTGCGAGCGAGAGAGTCCAATGAGCAATTCTTC. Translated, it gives CASSQAVRARESNEQFF.

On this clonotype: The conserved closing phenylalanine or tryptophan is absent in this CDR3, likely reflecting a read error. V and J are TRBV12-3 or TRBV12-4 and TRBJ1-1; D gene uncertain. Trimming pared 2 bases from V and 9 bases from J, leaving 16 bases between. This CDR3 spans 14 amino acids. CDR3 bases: TGTGCCAGCAGTTTATGGCACAGCCCCTGTCAAGCTTTCTCT. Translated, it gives CASSLWHSPCQAFS.

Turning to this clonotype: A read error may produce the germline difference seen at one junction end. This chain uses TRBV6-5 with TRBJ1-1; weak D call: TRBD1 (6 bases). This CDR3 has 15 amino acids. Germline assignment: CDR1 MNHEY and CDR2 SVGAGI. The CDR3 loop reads CASSLSGETNTEVFF. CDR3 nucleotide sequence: TGTGCCAGCAGTTTATCAGGGGAAACGAACACTGAAGTGTTCTTC.

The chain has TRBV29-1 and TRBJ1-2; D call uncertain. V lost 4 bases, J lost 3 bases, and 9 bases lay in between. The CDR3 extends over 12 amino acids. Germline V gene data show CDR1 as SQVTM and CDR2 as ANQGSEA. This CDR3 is CSVGSWDYGYTF. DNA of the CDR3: TGCAGCGTTGGATCATGGGACTATGGCTACACCTTC.

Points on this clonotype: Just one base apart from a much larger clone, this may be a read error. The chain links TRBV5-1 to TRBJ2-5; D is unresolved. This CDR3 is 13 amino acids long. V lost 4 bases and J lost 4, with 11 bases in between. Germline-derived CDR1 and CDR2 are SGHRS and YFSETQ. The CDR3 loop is CASSGILRETQYF. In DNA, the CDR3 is TGCGCCAGCAGCGGCATCTTGCGAGAGACCCAGTACTTC.

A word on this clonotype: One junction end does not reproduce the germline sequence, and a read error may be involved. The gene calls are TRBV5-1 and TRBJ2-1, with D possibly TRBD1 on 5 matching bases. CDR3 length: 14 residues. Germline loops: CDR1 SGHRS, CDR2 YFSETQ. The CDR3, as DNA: TGCGCCAGCAGCCTTCGTGTAGGGGCAAATGAGCAGTTCTTT. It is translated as CASSLRVGANEQFF.

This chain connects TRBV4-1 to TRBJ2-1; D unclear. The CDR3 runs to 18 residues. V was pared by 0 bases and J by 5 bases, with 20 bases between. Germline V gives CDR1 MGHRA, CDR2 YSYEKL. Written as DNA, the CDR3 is TGCGCCAGCAGCCAAGATATAGAGCTACCAGAGACTCACAATGAGCAGTTCTTC. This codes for CASSQDIELPETHNEQFF.

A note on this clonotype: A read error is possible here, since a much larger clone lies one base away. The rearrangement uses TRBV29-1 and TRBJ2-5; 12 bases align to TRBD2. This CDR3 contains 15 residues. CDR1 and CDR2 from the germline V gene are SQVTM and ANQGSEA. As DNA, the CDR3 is TGCGGCGTGGATGGACTAGCGGGACGGGCCGAGACCCAATACTTC. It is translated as CGVDGLAGRAETQYF. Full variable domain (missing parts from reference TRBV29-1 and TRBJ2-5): SAVISQKPSRDICQRGTSLTIQCQVDSQVTMMFWYRQQPGQSLTLIATANQGSEATYESGFVIDKFPISRPNLTFSTLTVSNMSPEDSSIYLCGVDGLAGRAETQYFGPGTRLLVL.

The CDR3 nucleotides read TGTGCAGCAGGGCGGGACACAGATACGCAGTATTTT. Amino acid sequence: CAAGRDTDTQYF. The chain uses TRBV7-9 and TRBJ2-3; D is possibly TRBD2 (6 bases). Germline loops: CDR1 SEHNR, CDR2 FQNEAQ (reference sequence). The CDR3 has 12 residues.

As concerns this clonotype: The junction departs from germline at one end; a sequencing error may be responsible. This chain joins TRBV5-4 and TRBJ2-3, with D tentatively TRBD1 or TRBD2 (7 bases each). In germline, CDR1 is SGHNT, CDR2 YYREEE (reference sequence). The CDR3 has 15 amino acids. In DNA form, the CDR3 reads TGTGCGAGCAGCCAGGGGGGGAGGACCACAGATACGCAGTATTTT. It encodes CASSQGGRTTDTQYF.